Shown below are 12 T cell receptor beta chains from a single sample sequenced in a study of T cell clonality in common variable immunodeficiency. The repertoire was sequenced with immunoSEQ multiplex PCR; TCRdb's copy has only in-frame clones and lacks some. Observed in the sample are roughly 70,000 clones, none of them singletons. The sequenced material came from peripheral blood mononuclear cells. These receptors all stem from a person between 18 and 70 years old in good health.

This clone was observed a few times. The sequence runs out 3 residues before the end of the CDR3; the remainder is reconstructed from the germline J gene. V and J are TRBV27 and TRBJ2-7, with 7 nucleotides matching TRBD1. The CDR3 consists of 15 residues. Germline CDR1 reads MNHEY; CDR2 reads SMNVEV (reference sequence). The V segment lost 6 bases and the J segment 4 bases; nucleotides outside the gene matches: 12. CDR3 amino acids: CASSIQGVGFYEQYF. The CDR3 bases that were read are TGTGCCAGCAGCATCCAGGGGGTGGGTTTTTACGAG.

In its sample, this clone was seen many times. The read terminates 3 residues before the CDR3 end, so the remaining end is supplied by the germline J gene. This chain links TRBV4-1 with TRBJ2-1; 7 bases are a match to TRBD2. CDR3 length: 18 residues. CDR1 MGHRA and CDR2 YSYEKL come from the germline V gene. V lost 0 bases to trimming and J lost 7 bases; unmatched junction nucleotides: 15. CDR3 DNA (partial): TGCGCCAGCAGCCAAGAGGAAATCGTAGGACTAGTAGGTAATGAG. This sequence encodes CASSQEEIVGLVGNE. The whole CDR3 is CASSQEEIVGLVGNEQFF.

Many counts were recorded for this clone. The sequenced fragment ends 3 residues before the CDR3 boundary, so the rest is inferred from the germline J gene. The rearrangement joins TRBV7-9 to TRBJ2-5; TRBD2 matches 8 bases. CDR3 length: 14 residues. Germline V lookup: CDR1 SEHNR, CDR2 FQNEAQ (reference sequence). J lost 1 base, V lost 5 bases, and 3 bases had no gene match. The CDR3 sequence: CASSASGSQETQYF. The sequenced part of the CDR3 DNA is TGTGCCAGCAGCGCAAGCGGGAGCCAAGAGACC.

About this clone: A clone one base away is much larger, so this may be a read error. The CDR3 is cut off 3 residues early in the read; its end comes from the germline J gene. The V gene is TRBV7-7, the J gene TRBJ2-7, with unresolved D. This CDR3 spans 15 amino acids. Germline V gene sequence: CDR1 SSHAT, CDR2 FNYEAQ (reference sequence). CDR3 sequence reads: CASSLGSGWSDEQYF. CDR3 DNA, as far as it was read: TGTGCTAGCAGCTTAGGGTCAGGTTGGTCCGACGAG.

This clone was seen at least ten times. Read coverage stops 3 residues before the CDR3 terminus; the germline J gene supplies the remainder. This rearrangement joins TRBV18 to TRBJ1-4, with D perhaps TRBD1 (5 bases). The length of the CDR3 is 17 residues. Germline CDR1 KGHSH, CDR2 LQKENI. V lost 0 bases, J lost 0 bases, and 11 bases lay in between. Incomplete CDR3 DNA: TGTGCCAGCTCACCACCGCAGGGCCCCGCAACTAATGAAAAA. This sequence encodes CASSPPQGPATNEK. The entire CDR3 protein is CASSPPQGPATNEKLFF.

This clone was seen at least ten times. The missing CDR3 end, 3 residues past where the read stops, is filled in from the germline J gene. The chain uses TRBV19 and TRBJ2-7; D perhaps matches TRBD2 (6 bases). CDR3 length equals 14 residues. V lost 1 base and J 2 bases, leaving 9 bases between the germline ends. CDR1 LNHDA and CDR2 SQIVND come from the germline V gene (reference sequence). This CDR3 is CASSIGGGAYEQYF. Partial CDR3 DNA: TGTGCCAGTAGTATAGGTGGAGGGGCCTACGAG.

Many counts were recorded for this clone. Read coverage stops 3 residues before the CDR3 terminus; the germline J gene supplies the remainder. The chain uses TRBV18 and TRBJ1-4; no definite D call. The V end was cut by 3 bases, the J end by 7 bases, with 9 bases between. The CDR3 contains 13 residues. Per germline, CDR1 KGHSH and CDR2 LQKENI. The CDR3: CASSPRGSEKLFF. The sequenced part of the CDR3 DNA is TGTGCCAGCTCACCGCGAGGGTCTGAAAAA.

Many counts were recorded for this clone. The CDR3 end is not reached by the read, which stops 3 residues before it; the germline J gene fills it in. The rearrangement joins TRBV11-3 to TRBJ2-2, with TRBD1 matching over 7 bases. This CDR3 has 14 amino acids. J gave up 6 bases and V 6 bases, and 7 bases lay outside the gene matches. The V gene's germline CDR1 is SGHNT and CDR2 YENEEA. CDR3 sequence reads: CASSDRAVSGELFF. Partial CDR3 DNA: TGTGCCAGCAGTGACAGGGCCGTCTCCGGGGAG.

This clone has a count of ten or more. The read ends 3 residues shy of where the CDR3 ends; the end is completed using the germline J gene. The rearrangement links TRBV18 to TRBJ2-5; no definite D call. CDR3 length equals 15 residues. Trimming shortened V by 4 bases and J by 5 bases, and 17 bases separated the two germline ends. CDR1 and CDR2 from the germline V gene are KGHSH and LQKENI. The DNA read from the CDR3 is TGTGCCAGCTCACAGAGTAGGCAGCCCAGGGAGACC. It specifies CASSQSRQPRET. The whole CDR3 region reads CASSQSRQPRETQYF.

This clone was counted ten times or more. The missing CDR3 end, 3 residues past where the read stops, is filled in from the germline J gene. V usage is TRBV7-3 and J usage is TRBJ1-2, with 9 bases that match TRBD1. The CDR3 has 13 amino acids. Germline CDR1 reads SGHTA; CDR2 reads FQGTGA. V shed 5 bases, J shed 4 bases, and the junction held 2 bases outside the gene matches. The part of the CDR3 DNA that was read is TGTGCCAGCAGCGCGGGACAGGGCTATGGC. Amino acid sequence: CASSAGQGYG. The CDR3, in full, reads CASSAGQGYGYTF.

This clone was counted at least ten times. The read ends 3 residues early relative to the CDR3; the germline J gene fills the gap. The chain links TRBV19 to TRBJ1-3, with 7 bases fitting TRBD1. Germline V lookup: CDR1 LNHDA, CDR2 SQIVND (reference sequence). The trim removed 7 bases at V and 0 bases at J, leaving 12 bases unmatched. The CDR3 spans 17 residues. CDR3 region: CASTERDSSYSGNTIYF. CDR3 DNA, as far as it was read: TGTGCCAGTACCGAGAGGGACAGTTCCTACTCTGGAAACACC.

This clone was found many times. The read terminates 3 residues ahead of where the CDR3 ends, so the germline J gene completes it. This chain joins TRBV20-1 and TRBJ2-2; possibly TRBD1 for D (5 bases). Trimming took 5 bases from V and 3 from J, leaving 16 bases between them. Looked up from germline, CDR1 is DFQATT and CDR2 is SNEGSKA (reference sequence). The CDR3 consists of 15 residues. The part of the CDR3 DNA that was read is TGCAGTGCTCAGAGAGCCCAGGGTTACACCGGGGAG. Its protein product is CSAQRAQGYTGE. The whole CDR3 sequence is CSAQRAQGYTGELFF.